Shown below are 4 T cell receptor beta chains from a single sample sequenced in a study of blood T cell repertoires in COVID-19 (dated by TCRdb to the early 2020s). Libraries were built with the immunoSEQ multiplex PCR assay. TCRdb stores this immuneACCESS table with in-frame sequences only. Part of the clones is absent; in the studies checked, under half of the shortfall reflects unresolved V genes, and no reason is known for the rest. The table for this sample lists 90,000 to 120,000 clones; roughly 90% of them were counted only once. Together, the top ten hold roughly 4.9% of the sample. Material: peripheral blood. Every receptor here comes from a man aged 40-49 years with active or convalescent COVID-19.

This chain joins TRBV7-9 and TRBJ1-1; 9 bases fit TRBD1. J gave up 9 bases and V 2 bases, and 4 bases lay outside the gene matches. This CDR3 is built from 13 residues. The germline V gene encodes CDR1 SEHNR and CDR2 FQNEAQ (reference sequence). The CDR3 DNA follows: TGTGCCAGCAGCTTATGGACAGGGGAACAAGCTTTCTTT. Protein: CASSLWTGEQAFF.

V and J are TRBV6-4 and TRBJ2-2, with D possibly matching TRBD2 (5 bases). The CDR3 covers 15 residues. Germline V gives CDR1 MRHNA, CDR2 SNTAGT. V was clipped by 0 bases and J by 6 bases, with 11 bases between them. CDR3: CASSDSLGGPGELFF. The CDR3 region has the DNA TGTGCCAGCAGTGACTCGTTAGGAGGCCCCGGGGAGCTGTTTTTT.

This chain uses TRBV3-1 (or the pseudogene TRBV3-2) with TRBJ2-7; 8 bases fit TRBD2. Germline V lookup: CDR1 LGHDT, CDR2 YNNKEL (reference sequence). The CDR3 loop spans 16 amino acids. Trimming at V came to 0 bases and at J to 0 bases, leaving 4 bases not matched to a gene. The CDR3 spells CASSQEASGLSYEQYF. For the CDR3, the DNA is TGTGCCAGCAGCCAAGAGGCTAGCGGGCTCTCCTACGAGCAGTACTTC.

CDR3 residues: CASSFGDRAYEQYF. The DNA for the CDR3 is TGTGCCAGCAGCTTTGGTGACAGGGCCTACGAGCAGTACTTC. V gene TRBV5-6 combines with J gene TRBJ2-7, with TRBD1 matching 7 bases. Trimming cost V 2 bases and J 2 bases; bases outside gene matches: 4. Germline-derived CDR1 and CDR2 are SGHDT and YYEEEE. CDR3 length: 14 amino acids.